These T cell receptor beta chains were read from a single sample in a study of cytomegalovirus exposure and HLA in healthy donors. Libraries were prepared by immunoSEQ multiplex PCR; TCRdb keeps only in-frame clonotypes and omits some of them. The top ten hold roughly 6% of the sample, which has around 150,000 clones, just over 65% seen once. The sequenced material came from PBMCs. The receptors here all came from an older woman in good health and CMV-seronegative. Each CDR3 is given with its conserved first and last residue. The order of the fields is CDR3 protein, J gene, V gene, D gene, clone size. A D gene is named only where the DNA matches it firmly. Clone size is shown for a subset of rows, as once, few, many or a class of expanded clone.

CASSGGSGRATYEQYF,TRBJ2-7,TRBV2,TRBD2,-
CASRDFDEQFF,TRBJ2-1,TRBV5-1,-,-
CASSFERNTQYF,TRBJ2-3,TRBV5-1,-,-
CATRAGQRAVGREKLFF,TRBJ1-4,TRBV15,-,-
CASSLGGRDDEQYF,-,TRBV5-4,TRBD2,few
CASRPGQGIYSNQPQHF,TRBJ1-5,TRBV27,TRBD1,-
CASSSRTAYGYTF,TRBJ1-2,TRBV28,-,-
CASSTGQYTEAFF,TRBJ1-1,TRBV7-9,-,once
CASSEWDSNSPLHF,TRBJ1-6,TRBV2,TRBD1,-
CASKGPRVTQYF,TRBJ2-3,TRBV6-1,-,-
CASSRIDRGNTEAFF,TRBJ1-1,TRBV5-6,TRBD1,-
CASSLRTSGGAGGEQYF,TRBJ2-7,TRBV7-2,TRBD2,-
CASKGGGWASYNEQFF,TRBJ2-1,TRBV2,-,-
CSVADNDNEQFF,TRBJ2-1,TRBV29-1,-,-